Below are 4 T cell receptor beta chains sequenced from a single sample in a study of radiation and T cells in renal cell carcinoma. This sample's time point: blood 4 weeks post-SBRT, at nephrectomy. As for treatment: 15 Gy SBRT to primary tumor, nephrectomy 4 weeks later. Here immunoSEQ multiplex PCR was the method, and the copy in TCRdb shows in-frame clones only, minus some. The sample includes under 200,000 clones, about 88% of them seen just once. The sequencing here drew on blood, taken from a patient whose treatment included radiotherapy and nephrectomy. These receptors all come from a woman aged 50 to 60 with renal cell carcinoma.

The V call is TRBV11-1, the J call TRBJ1-5; D is ambiguous. The CDR3 has 13 amino acids. Per the germline V gene, CDR1 is SGHAT and CDR2 is FQDESV (reference sequence). The V end was cut by 1 base, the J end by 6 bases, with 7 bases between. This CDR3 is CASSLVVGQPQHF. DNA for the CDR3: TGTGCCAGCAGCTTAGTAGTAGGTCAGCCCCAGCATTTT.

The V and J genes are TRBV5-6 and TRBJ1-6; D is unclear. Germline assignment: CDR1 SGHDT and CDR2 YYEEEE. Trimming removed 0 bases from V and 10 bases from J, with 5 bases in between. The CDR3 is 12 amino acids. The CDR3 protein is CASSLVGSPLHF. The CDR3 DNA sequence: TGTGCCAGCAGCTTGGTAGGCTCACCCCTCCACTTT. The variable domain in full, with the rest retrieved from reference TRBV5-6 and TRBJ1-6, is DAGVTQSPTHLIKTRGQQVTLRCSPKSGHDTVSWYQQALGQGPQFIFQYYEEEERQRGNFPDRFSGHQFPNYSSELNVNALLLGDSALYLCASSLVGSPLHFGNGTRLTVT.

V and J are TRBV6-1 and TRBJ2-7; D unresolved. Germline V gene data show CDR1 as MNHNS and CDR2 as SASEGT. V dropped 6 bases and J dropped 1 base, with 10 bases sitting between them. CDR3 length equals 13 residues. CDR3 coding DNA: TGTGCCAGCAGGGCGGTTGTATCCTACGAGCAGTACTTC. Translation gives CASRAVVSYEQYF.

This clone was detected a few times. The chain links TRBV6-5 to TRBJ2-7; 7 bases line up with TRBD1. The CDR3 loop spans 13 amino acids. V trimming: 4 bases; J trimming: 2 bases; junction bases outside the gene matches: 2. Germline V gene lookup returns CDR1 MNHEY and CDR2 SVGAGI. CDR3 nucleotides: TGTGCCAGCAGTTTTGGGACAGCCTACGAGCAGTACTTC. Translated: CASSFGTAYEQYF.